The sequence of this T cell receptor (beta chain) was determined in a study of CD8 T cells in ankylosing spondylitis. Study results and limitations: Ankylosing spondylitis blood appeared to carry a characteristic TCR beta motif of several highly homologous variants. Disease-linked clones proved CD8+ and comparatively uncommon in peripheral blood. Significantly higher representation of disease-linked clones was reported for matched ankylosing spondylitis synovial fluid.

Losses at the gene ends were 2 bases for V and 7 bases for J; bases not matched to a gene: 7. Germline V gene lookup returns CDR1 SGHDN and CDR2 FVKESK. The CDR3 contains 15 residues. A single record per CDR3 protein comes from TCRdb applying MiXCR to the 5' RACE reads. The sample lists 400,000 to 450,000 distinct CDR3 sequences; about a sixth were seen once. As concerns this clonotype: Its matching antigen is unknown.

The source is a male donor with ankylosing spondylitis. This chain uses TRBV14 with TRBJ2-1; 8 bases match TRBD2. Sequencing used blood, either unsorted or a sorted T cell fraction (not recorded which). CDR3 sequence: CASSQYGGGTNEQFF. The CDR3 nucleotides read TGTGCCAGCAGCCAATACGGCGGGGGGACGAATGAGCAGTTCTTC.